Each of the 18 T cell receptor beta chains below was sequenced from the same sample in a study of cytomegalovirus exposure and HLA in healthy donors. 60 Vbeta and 13 Jbeta primers were used in PCR. Clones were read by immunoSEQ multiplex PCR, and TCRdb kept only the in-frame ones, dropping some. The sample includes some 120,000 clones, about 66% of them seen just once. The specimen was PBMCs. The receptor set was obtained from a man aged 25 to 40 in good health and CMV-seropositive.

The J gene is TRBJ1-2, the V gene TRBV4-3; 7 bases line up with TRBD1. CDR3 length equals 15 residues. Germline assignment: CDR1 LGHNA and CDR2 YSLEER. After removal of 1 base from V and 4 bases from J, the junction contained 6 bases not matched to a gene. The CDR3 sequence: CASSQGVGGFYGYTF. In DNA, the CDR3 is TGCGCCAGCAGCCAAGGGGTAGGGGGCTTCTATGGCTACACCTTC.

J is TRBJ1-3 and V is TRBV2; D might be TRBD1 (6 bases). This CDR3 has 14 residues. Germline values: CDR1 SNHLY, CDR2 FYNNEI. V lost 5 bases to trimming and J lost 8 bases, with 16 bases between them. The CDR3 coding sequence is TGTGCCAGCAGTACACAGGGAAGGTTGGACACCATATATTTT. Protein sequence: CASSTQGRLDTIYF.

The chain combines TRBV27 with TRBJ1-1; TRBD1 might be the D (6 bases). Between the trimmed V and J ends, which lost 7 bases and 2 bases, there was a span of 20 bases. The germline V gene has CDR1 MNHEY and CDR2 SMNVEV (reference sequence). There are 16 residues in the CDR3. The CDR3 region is CASIPSTGQLNTEAFF. In DNA, the CDR3 is TGTGCCAGCATCCCTTCTACAGGACAGCTCAACACTGAAGCTTTCTTT.

The chain joins TRBV6-5 to TRBJ1-1, with D tentatively TRBD1 (6 bases). The CDR3 length is 14 residues. Between the trimmed V and J ends, which lost 5 bases and 3 bases, there was a span of 13 bases. Germline V gives CDR1 MNHEY, CDR2 SVGAGI. The CDR3 protein is CASSDHYRDTEAFF. CDR3 DNA sequence: TGTGCCAGCAGTGATCATTACAGGGACACTGAAGCTTTCTTT.

The chain links TRBV4-2 to TRBJ1-5, with D possibly matching TRBD1 (5 bases). This CDR3 region has 15 residues. Looked up from germline, CDR1 is LGHNA and CDR2 is YNFKEQ. V was shortened by 1 base and J by 3 bases, with 10 bases between the two germline ends. The CDR3 here is CASSQVRQNNQPQHF. CDR3 nucleotide sequence: TGTGCCAGCAGCCAAGTGAGACAGAACAATCAGCCCCAGCATTTT.

The chain employs TRBV28 and TRBJ1-1; weak D call: TRBD1 (6 bases). The CDR3 has 15 residues. The V gene's germline CDR1 is MDHEN and CDR2 SYDVKM. V gave up 5 bases and J gave up 0 bases, with 13 bases separating them. CDR3 sequence: CASSDRMRMNTEAFF. In nucleotides, the CDR3 is TGTGCCAGCAGTGACAGGATGAGAATGAACACTGAAGCTTTCTTT.

V is TRBV14 and J is TRBJ2-3; 8 bases line up with TRBD2. CDR1 and CDR2 (germline): SGHDN, FVKESK. The CDR3 has 15 amino acids. With 1 base clipped from V and 5 bases from J, the junction kept 5 bases outside the gene matches. The CDR3 bases are TGTGCCAGCAGCCAAGTAGCGGGGATTCAAGATACGCAGTATTTT. Amino acids: CASSQVAGIQDTQYF.

The V and J genes are TRBV4-1 and TRBJ1-2, with TRBD1 identical over 10 bases. Per germline, CDR1 MGHRA and CDR2 YSYEKL. V shed 3 bases, J shed 8 bases, and the junction held 6 bases outside the gene matches. The CDR3 totals 14 residues. The CDR3 protein is CASSHRDRGSGYTF. In nucleotides, the CDR3 is TGCGCCAGCAGCCACCGGGACAGGGGAAGCGGCTACACCTTC.

V gene TRBV4-3 combines with J gene TRBJ2-7; a possible D gene is TRBD2 (6 bases). CDR1 and CDR2 (germline): LGHNA, YSLEER. This CDR3 region has 16 residues. V was trimmed by 0 bases and J by 3 bases, leaving 15 bases between them. This chain's CDR3 is CASSQEGGERSYEQYF. As DNA, the CDR3 is TGCGCCAGCAGCCAAGAAGGAGGGGAAAGAAGCTACGAGCAGTACTTC.

A few counts support this clone. The chain has TRBV5-5 and TRBJ2-7; TRBD2 matches 8 bases. CDR3 length: 15 residues. CDR1 is SGHKS and CDR2 is YYEKEE in the germline V gene (reference sequence). V lost 2 bases and J lost 5; bases outside the gene matches: 9. CDR3 DNA: TGTGCCAGCAGCTTCTGGTCGGGACTAGGTGACGAGCAGTACTTC. Protein product: CASSFWSGLGDEQYF.

The chain couples TRBV27 to TRBJ2-1, with 11 bases matching TRBD2. With 4 bases clipped from V and 2 bases from J, the junction kept 13 bases outside the gene matches. CDR3 length: 19 residues. From germline, CDR1 is MNHEY and CDR2 SMNVEV (reference sequence). CDR3 region: CASSSLLAGVGVPYNEQFF. In DNA, the CDR3 is TGTGCCAGCAGTTCATTACTAGCGGGAGTGGGGGTCCCCTACAATGAGCAGTTCTTC.

The CDR3 spells CASSERDRVHLLVFGSPLHF. As DNA, the CDR3 is TGTGCCAGCAGTGAACGCGACAGGGTTCATTTGTTAGTCTTTGGTTCACCCCTCCACTTT. The chain is built from TRBV6-1 and TRBJ1-6; 7 bases fit TRBD1. The CDR3 sequence is 20 residues long. The junction had 22 bases not matched to a gene; V was cut back by 2 bases and J by 9 bases. Germline loops: CDR1 MNHNS, CDR2 SASEGT.

The chain couples TRBV5-1 to TRBJ2-3, with 14 bases identical to TRBD2. CDR1 is SGHRS and CDR2 is YFSETQ in the germline V gene. The junction had 6 bases not matched to a gene; V was cut back by 4 bases and J by 2 bases. This CDR3 has 17 amino acids. CDR3 amino acids: CASSPRTSGRITDTQYF. The DNA for the CDR3 is TGCGCCAGCAGCCCGCGGACTAGCGGGAGGATCACAGATACGCAGTATTTT.

There are a few counts of this clone. This chain uses TRBV28 with TRBJ2-1; 7 nucleotides agree with TRBD2. CDR1 and CDR2 (germline): MDHEN, SYDVKM. J was trimmed by 5 bases and V by 7 bases; bases with no gene match: 8. The CDR3 consists of 14 residues. As DNA, the CDR3 is TGTGCCAGCATCGCGCGGGGGTCCAACAATGAGCAGTTCTTC. Amino acids: CASIARGSNNEQFF.

The chain combines TRBV7-3 with TRBJ2-1; 14 bases map to TRBD2. This CDR3 comprises 16 residues. Germline V lookup: CDR1 SGHTA, CDR2 FQGTGA. Trimming took 4 bases from V and 12 from J; bases not matched to a gene: 11. CDR3 protein: CASSSHGTSGSFGQFF. In nucleotides, the CDR3 is TGTGCCAGCAGCTCCCACGGGACTAGCGGGAGTTTTGGGCAGTTCTTC. The full variable domain, rest sourced from reference TRBV7-3 and TRBJ2-1, is GAGVSQTPSNKVTEKGKYVELRCDPISGHTALYWYRQSLGQGPEFLIYFQGTGAADDSGLPNDRFFAVRPEGSVSTLKIQRTERGDSAVYLCASSSHGTSGSFGQFFGPGTRLTVL.

Only a few counts were recorded for this clone. The rearrangement uses TRBV5-4 and TRBJ2-2, with 12 bases matching TRBD2. The length of the CDR3 is 15 residues. V shed 4 bases, J shed 8 bases, and the junction held 6 bases outside the gene matches. Per the germline V gene, CDR1 is SGHNT and CDR2 is YYREEE (reference sequence). CDR3 in DNA: TGTGCCAGCAGCCAAAGGACTAGCGGGATTGGGGAGCTGTTTTTT. Its translation is CASSQRTSGIGELFF.

This chain joins TRBV7-9 and TRBJ2-2; TRBD1 agrees at 11 bases. Per germline, CDR1 SEHNR and CDR2 FQNEAQ (reference sequence). CDR3 length: 16 residues. Trimming at V came to 5 bases and at J to 4 bases, leaving 6 bases not matched to a gene. As DNA, the CDR3 is TGTGCCAGCAGCCCCTGGACAGGGGGCGGCACCGGGGAGCTGTTTTTT. It codes for CASSPWTGGGTGELFF.

The CDR3 here is CASSFRDRDYGYTF. CDR3 bases: TGTGCCAGCAGCTTCCGGGACAGGGACTATGGCTACACCTTC. This chain uses TRBV5-8 with TRBJ1-2; 9 bases agree with TRBD1. The CDR3 is made up of 14 amino acids. The V gene end was trimmed by 2 bases and the J gene end by 3 bases; junction bases not matched to a gene: 2. CDR1 and CDR2 from the germline V gene are SGHTS and YDEGEE.